This T cell receptor beta chain is drawn from a study of blood T cell repertoires in COVID-19. Study summary: In each case, the material was cDNA or gDNA derived from T cells, B-cell-depleted T cells, or PBMCs.

In the source study's methods: For nucleated cells, counts were estimated from reference gene primer amplification. The repertoire was sequenced with immunoSEQ multiplex PCR; TCRdb's copy has only in-frame clones and lacks some. V and J calls and clone size are those listed in that table; D and trimming were worked out from the DNA. The sample comprises some 170,000 clones, just over 90% of which are singletons, and less than 2% rests with the top ten. While infection was still active, Seattle patients were enrolled and then followed longitudinally. Sequencing was done on a sample of peripheral blood. The receptor was derived from a woman aged 55-75 years with COVID-19, enrolled during active disease.

CDR3 sequence reads: CASSLQGGSPTEAFF. The CDR3 DNA follows: TGTGCCAGCAGCTTACAGGGGGGATCCCCTACTGAAGCTTTCTTT. J is TRBJ1-1 and V is TRBV5-4, with TRBD1 identical over 8 bases. From germline, CDR1 is SGHNT and CDR2 YYREEE (reference sequence). The CDR3 contains 15 residues. J lost 5 bases, V lost 2 bases, and 8 bases had no gene match.